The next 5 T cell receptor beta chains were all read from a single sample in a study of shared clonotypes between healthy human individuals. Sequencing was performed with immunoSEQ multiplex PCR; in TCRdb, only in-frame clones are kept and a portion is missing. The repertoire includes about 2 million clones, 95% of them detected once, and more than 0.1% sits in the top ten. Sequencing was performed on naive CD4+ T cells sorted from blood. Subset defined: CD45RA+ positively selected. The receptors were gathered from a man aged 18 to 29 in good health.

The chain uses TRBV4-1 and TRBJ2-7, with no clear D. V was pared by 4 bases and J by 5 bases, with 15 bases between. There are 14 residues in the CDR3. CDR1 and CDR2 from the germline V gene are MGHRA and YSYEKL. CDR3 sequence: CASSRQLGNDEQYF. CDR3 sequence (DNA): TGCGCCAGCAGCCGACAATTAGGCAACGACGAGCAGTACTTC.

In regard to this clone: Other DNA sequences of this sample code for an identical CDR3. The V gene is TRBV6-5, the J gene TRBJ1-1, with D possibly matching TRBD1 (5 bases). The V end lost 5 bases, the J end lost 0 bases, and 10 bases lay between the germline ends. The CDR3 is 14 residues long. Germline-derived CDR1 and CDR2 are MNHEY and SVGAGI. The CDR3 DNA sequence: TGTGCCAGCAGTCCCGGGACCGTGAACACTGAAGCTTTCTTT. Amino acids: CASSPGTVNTEAFF.

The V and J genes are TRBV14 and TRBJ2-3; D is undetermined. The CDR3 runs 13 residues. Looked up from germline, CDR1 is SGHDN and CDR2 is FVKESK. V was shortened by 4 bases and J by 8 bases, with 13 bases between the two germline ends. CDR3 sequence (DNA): TGTGCCAGCAGCCTCCCGGCCCCGGGTACGCAGTATTTT. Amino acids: CASSLPAPGTQYF.

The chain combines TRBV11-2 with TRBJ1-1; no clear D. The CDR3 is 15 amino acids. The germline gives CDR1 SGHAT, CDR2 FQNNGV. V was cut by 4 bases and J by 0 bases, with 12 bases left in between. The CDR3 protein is CASSSRLGLNTEAFF. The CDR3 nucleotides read TGTGCCAGCAGCTCCCGGTTGGGTTTGAACACTGAAGCTTTCTTT.

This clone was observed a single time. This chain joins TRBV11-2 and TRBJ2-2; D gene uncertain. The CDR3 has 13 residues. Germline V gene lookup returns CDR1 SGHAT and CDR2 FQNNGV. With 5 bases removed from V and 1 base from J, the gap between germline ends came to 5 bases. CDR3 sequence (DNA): TGTGCCAGCAGCCAACAGAACACCGGGGAGCTGTTTTTT. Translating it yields CASSQQNTGELFF.